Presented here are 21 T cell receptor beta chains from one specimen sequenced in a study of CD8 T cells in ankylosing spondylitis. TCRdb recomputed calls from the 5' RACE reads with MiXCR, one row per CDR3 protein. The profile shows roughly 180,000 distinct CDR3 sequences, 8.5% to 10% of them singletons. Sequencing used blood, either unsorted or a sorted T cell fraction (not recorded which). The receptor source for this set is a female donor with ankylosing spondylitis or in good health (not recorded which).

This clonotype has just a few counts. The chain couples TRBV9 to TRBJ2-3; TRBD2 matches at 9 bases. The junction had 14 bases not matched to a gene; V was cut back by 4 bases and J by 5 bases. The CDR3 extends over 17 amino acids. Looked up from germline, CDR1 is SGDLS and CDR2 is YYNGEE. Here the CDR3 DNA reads TGTGCCAGCAGCCCAGAAGGGGGGGGAGCGGGAGGAGATACGCAGTATTTT. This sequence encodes CASSPEGGGAGGDTQYF.

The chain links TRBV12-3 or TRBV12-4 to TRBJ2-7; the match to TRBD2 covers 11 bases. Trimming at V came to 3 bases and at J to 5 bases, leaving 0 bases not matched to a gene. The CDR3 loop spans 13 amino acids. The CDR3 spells CASSLTSGNEQYF. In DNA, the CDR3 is TGTGCCAGCAGTTTGACTAGCGGGAACGAGCAGTACTTC.

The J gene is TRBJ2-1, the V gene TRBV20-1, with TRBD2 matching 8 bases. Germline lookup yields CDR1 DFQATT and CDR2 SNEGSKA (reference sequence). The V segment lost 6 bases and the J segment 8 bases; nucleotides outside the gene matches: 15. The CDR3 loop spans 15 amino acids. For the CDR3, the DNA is TGCAGTGCCAGTTTTAGCGGGGAGGGTTCCGATGAGCAGTTCTTC. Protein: CSASFSGEGSDEQFF.

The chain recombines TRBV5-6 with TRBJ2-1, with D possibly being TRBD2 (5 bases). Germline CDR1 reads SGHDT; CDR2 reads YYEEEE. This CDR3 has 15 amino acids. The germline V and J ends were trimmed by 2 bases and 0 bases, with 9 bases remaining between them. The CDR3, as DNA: TGTGCCAGCAGCTTAGCGGAAAGCTCCTACAATGAGCAGTTCTTC. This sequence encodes CASSLAESSYNEQFF.

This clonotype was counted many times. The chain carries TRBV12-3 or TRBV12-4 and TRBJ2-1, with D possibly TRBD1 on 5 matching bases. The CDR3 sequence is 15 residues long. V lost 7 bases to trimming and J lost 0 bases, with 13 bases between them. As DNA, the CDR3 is TGTGCCAGCACTCAGGGCGGATACTCCTACAATGAGCAGTTCTTC. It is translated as CASTQGGYSYNEQFF.

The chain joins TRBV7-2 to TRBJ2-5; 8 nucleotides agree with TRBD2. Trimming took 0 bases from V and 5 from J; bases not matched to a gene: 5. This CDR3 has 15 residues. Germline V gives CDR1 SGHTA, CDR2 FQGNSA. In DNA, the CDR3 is TGTGCCAGCAGCTTAGCTTTAACTAGCGGTGAGACCCAGTACTTC. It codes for CASSLALTSGETQYF.

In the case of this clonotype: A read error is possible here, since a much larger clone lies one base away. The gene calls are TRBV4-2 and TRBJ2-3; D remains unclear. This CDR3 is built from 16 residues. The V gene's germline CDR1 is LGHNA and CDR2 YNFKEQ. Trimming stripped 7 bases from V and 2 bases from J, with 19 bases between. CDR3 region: CASTARTGSATDTQYF. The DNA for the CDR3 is TGTGCCAGCACCGCGAGAACTGGGTCAGCCACAGATACGCAGTATTTT.

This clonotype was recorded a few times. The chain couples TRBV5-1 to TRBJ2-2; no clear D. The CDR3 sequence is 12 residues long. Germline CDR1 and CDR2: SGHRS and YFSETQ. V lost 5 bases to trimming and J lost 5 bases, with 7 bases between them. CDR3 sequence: CASRVETGELFF. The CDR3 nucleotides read TGCGCCAGCAGGGTTGAGACCGGGGAGCTGTTTTTT.

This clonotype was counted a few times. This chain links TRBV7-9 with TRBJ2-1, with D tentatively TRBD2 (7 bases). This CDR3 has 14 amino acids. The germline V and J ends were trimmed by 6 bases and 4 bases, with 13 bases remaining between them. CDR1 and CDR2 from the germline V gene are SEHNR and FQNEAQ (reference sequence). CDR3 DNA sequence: TGTGCCAGCAGGACCCGGGGGGCGTACAATGAGCAGTTCTTC. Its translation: CASRTRGAYNEQFF.

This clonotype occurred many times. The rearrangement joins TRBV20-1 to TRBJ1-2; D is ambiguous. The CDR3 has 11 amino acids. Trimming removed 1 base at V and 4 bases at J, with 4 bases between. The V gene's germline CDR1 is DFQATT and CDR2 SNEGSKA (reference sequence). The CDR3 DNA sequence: TGCAGTGCTAGAGGCCCCTATGGCTACACCTTC. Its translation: CSARGPYGYTF.

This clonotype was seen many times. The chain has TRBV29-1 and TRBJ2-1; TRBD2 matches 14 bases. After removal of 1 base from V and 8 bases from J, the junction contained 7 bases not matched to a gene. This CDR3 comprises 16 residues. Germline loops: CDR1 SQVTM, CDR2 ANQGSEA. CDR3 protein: CSVEGTGTSGRHEQFF. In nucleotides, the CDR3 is TGCAGCGTTGAAGGGACCGGGACTAGCGGGAGACATGAGCAGTTCTTC.

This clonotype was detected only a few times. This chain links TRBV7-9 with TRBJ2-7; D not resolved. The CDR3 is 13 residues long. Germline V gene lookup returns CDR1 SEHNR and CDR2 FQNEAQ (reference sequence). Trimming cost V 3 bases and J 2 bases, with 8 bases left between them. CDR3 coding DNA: TGTGCCAGCAGCTTCGGGTTACCCTACGAGCAGTACTTC. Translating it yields CASSFGLPYEQYF.

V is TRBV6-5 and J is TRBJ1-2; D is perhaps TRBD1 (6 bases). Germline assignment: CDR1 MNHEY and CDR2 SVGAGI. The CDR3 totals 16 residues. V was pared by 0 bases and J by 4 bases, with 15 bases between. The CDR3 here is CASSYSRGGRSYGYTF. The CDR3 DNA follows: TGTGCCAGCAGTTACTCGAGAGGGGGACGCAGCTATGGCTACACCTTC.

DNA of the CDR3: TGTGCCACACTACCCGTGGACAGGAGGAATCAGCCCCAGCATTTT. This translates into CATLPVDRRNQPQHF. The rearrangement links TRBV28 to TRBJ1-5, with 7 bases aligning to TRBD1. The CDR3 length is 15 residues. CDR1 and CDR2 (germline): MDHEN, SYDVKM. Germline trimming cut 10 bases from V and 4 bases from J; bases unmatched to any gene: 13.

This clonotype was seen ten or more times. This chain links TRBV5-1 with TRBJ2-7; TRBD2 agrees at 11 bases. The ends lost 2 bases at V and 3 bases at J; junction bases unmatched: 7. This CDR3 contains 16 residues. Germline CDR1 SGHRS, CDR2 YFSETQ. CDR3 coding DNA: TGCGCCAGCAGCTTACAAGGGACTAGCGGAGGCTACGAGCAGTACTTC. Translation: CASSLQGTSGGYEQYF.

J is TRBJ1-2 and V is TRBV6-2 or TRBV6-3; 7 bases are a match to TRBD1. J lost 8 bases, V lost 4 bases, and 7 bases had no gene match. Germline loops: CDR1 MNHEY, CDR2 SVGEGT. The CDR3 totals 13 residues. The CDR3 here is CASSSQGGLGYTF. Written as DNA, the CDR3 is TGTGCCAGCAGTTCTCAGGGGGGCCTCGGCTACACCTTC.

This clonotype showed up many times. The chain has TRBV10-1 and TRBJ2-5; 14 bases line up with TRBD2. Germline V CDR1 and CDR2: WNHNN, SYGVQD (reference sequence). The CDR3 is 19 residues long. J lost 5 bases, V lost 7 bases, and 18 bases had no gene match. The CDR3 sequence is CASIIRGLAGDQIVETQYF. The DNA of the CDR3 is TGCGCCAGCATCATCAGGGGACTAGCGGGGGACCAGATAGTGGAGACCCAGTACTTC.

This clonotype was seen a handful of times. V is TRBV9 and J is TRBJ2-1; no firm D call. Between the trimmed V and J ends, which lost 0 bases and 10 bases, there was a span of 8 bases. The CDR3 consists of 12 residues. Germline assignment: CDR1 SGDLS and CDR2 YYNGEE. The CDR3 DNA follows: TGTGCCAGCAGCGTAGATGATGCCGAGCAGTTCTTC. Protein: CASSVDDAEQFF. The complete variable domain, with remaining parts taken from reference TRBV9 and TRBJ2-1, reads DSGVTQTPKHLITATGQRVTLRCSPRSGDLSVYWYQQSLDQGLQFLIQYYNGEERAKGNILERFSAQQFPDLHSELNLSSLELGDSALYFCASSVDDAEQFFGPGTRLTVL.

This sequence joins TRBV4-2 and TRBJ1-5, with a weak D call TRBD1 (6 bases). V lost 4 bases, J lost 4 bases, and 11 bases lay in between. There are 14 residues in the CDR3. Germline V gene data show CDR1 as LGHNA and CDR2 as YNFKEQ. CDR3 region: CASSRYRVNQPQHF. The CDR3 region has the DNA TGTGCCAGCAGCCGATACAGGGTAAATCAGCCCCAGCATTTT.

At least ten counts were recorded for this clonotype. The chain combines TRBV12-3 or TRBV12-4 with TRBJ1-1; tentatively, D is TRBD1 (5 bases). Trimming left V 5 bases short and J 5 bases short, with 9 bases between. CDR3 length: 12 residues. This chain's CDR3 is CASSPGRTEAFF. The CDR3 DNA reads TGTGCCAGCAGTCCAGGGCGTACTGAAGCTTTCTTT.

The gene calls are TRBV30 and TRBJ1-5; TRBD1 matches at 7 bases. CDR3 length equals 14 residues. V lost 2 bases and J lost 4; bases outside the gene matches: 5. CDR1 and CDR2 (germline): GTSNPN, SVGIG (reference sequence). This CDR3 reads CAWSPGQRNQPQHF. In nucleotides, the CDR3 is TGTGCCTGGAGTCCGGGACAGAGGAATCAGCCCCAGCATTTT.